These 10 T cell receptor beta chains were all obtained from the same sample, sequenced in a study of shared clonotypes between healthy human individuals. Sequencing was performed with immunoSEQ multiplex PCR; in TCRdb, only in-frame clones are kept and a portion is missing. Altogether about 2.4 million clones are present, 90% to 95% being singletons, with the ten largest covering 0.36%. The sample was naive CD4+ T cells from PBMCs. As for subset: CD45RA+ positively selected. The origin of the receptors is a man aged 18 to 29 in good health. Some clones in this sample may be carry-over from other donors' samples.

The chain joins TRBV7-3 to TRBJ1-1; 9 positions agree with TRBD1. Germline loops: CDR1 SGHTA, CDR2 FQGTGA. The junction had 3 bases not matched to a gene; V was cut back by 1 base and J by 6 bases. This CDR3 is built from 14 residues. The CDR3 bases are TGTGCCAGCAGCTTAAACAGGGGGCATGCTGAAGCTTTCTTT. Translating gives CASSLNRGHAEAFF. The full variable domain, completed using reference TRBV7-3 and TRBJ1-1, is GAGVSQTPSNKVTEKGKYVELRCDPISGHTALYWYRQSLGQGPEFLIYFQGTGAADDSGLPNDRFFAVRPEGSVSTLKIQRTERGDSAVYLCASSLNRGHAEAFFGQGTRLTVV.

The chain couples TRBV7-3 to TRBJ2-5, with D hard to call. The CDR3 length is 15 residues. V lost 1 base and J 6 bases, leaving 15 bases between the germline ends. Germline assignment: CDR1 SGHTA and CDR2 FQGTGA. In nucleotides, the CDR3 is TGTGCCAGCAGCTTAAAAAGCTCTTCCGTGCAGACCCAGTACTTC. Its protein is CASSLKSSSVQTQYF.

In the case of this clone: Other DNA sequences from this sample encode an identical CDR3 as well. The chain carries TRBV18 and TRBJ2-7; the D gene is possibly TRBD2 (6 bases). The V end was cut by 3 bases, the J end by 3 bases, with 9 bases between. The CDR3 spans 13 residues. Germline V gives CDR1 KGHSH, CDR2 LQKENI. CDR3 sequence reads: CASSPGTGYEQYF. CDR3 bases: TGTGCCAGCTCACCCGGGACTGGCTACGAGCAGTACTTC.

J is TRBJ2-6 and V is TRBV28; the D gene is possibly TRBD1 (6 bases). The CDR3 length is 18 residues. Germline CDR1 and CDR2: MDHEN and SYDVKM. Trimming took off 5 bases at V and 0 bases at J, with 17 bases between the two ends. The CDR3 region has the DNA TGTGCCAGCAGTAAAACCCCCGGACAGCACTCTGGGGCCAACGTCCTGACTTTC. Its protein is CASSKTPGQHSGANVLTF.

The V call is TRBV5-1, the J call TRBJ2-1; D is unresolved. The germline CDR1 and CDR2 sequences are SGHRS and YFSETQ. The CDR3 totals 15 residues. V was cut by 4 bases and J by 3 bases, with 14 bases left in between. The CDR3: CASSTDASNYNEQFF. As DNA, the CDR3 is TGCGCCAGCAGCACGGACGCAAGCAACTACAATGAGCAGTTCTTC.

The gene calls are TRBV27 and TRBJ1-1; D is unresolved. The CDR3 is 14 residues long. CDR1 is MNHEY and CDR2 is SMNVEV in the germline V gene (reference sequence). V was shortened by 6 bases and J by 0 bases, with 11 bases between the two germline ends. The CDR3 loop reads CASRTYMMNTEAFF. DNA of the CDR3: TGTGCCAGCAGGACGTACATGATGAACACTGAAGCTTTCTTT.

The genes are TRBV7-3 and TRBJ2-4; D not certain. The V end lost 0 bases, the J end lost 10 bases, and 7 bases lay between the germline ends. The germline gives CDR1 SGHTA, CDR2 FQGTGA. The CDR3 length is 12 residues. Here the CDR3 reads CASSLTDGIQYF. The CDR3 DNA reads TGTGCCAGCAGCTTAACAGACGGGATTCAGTACTTC.

This clone appeared a single time. Other nucleotide sequences in the sample specify the same CDR3. V gene TRBV9 combines with J gene TRBJ2-2, with D possibly matching TRBD2 (6 bases). V gave up 0 bases and J gave up 2 bases, with 8 bases separating them. Germline-derived CDR1 and CDR2 are SGDLS and YYNGEE. The CDR3 spans 15 residues. The CDR3 spells CASSVAGSNTGELFF. In DNA form, the CDR3 reads TGTGCCAGCAGCGTAGCCGGGAGTAACACCGGGGAGCTGTTTTTT.

For this clone: The sample holds other DNA sequences that translate to the same CDR3. The V and J genes are TRBV6-5 and TRBJ2-2, with 7 positions matching TRBD1. This CDR3 is 15 amino acids long. CDR1 and CDR2 from the germline V gene are MNHEY and SVGAGI. V dropped 0 bases and J dropped 6; count of bases not matched to a gene: 4. The CDR3 loop reads CASSYSRQGAGELFF. The CDR3 bases are TGTGCCAGCAGTTACTCTCGACAGGGTGCCGGGGAGCTGTTTTTT.

The rearrangement uses TRBV19 and TRBJ2-3; TRBD2 agrees at 10 bases. Unmatched junction bases numbered 5, after V lost 1 base and J lost 7 bases. The germline gives CDR1 LNHDA, CDR2 SQIVND (reference sequence). The CDR3 is made up of 15 amino acids. The CDR3 loop is CASSIVASGRNTQYF. CDR3 coding DNA: TGTGCCAGTAGTATAGTCGCTAGCGGGAGAAATACGCAGTATTTT.